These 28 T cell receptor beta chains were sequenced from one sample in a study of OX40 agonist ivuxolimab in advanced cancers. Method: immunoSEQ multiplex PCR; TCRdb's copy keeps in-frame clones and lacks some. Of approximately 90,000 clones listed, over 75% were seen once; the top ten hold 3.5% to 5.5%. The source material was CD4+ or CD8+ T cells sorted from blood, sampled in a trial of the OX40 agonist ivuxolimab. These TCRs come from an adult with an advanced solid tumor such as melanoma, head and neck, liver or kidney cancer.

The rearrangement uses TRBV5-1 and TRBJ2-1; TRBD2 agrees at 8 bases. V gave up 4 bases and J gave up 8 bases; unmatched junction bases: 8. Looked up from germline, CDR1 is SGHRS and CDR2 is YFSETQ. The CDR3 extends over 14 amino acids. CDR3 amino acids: CASSPGLATDEQFF. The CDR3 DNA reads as TGCGCCAGCAGCCCCGGACTAGCAACTGATGAGCAGTTCTTC. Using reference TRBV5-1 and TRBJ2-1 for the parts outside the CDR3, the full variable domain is KAGVTQTPRYLIKTRGQQVTLSCSPISGHRSVSWYQQTPGQGLQFLFEYFSETQRNKGNFPGRFSGRQFSNSRSEMNVSTLELGDSALYLCASSPGLATDEQFFGPGTRLTVL.

CDR3 DNA sequence: TGTGCCAGCAGCCTCCCAATAGCGGAGGGCACAGATACGCAGTATTTT. Amino acids: CASSLPIAEGTDTQYF. V gene TRBV5-4 combines with J gene TRBJ2-3, with a weak D call TRBD2 (6 bases). Germline assignment: CDR1 SGHNT and CDR2 YYREEE (reference sequence). V lost 4 bases to trimming and J lost 1 base, with 16 bases between them. The CDR3 runs 16 residues.

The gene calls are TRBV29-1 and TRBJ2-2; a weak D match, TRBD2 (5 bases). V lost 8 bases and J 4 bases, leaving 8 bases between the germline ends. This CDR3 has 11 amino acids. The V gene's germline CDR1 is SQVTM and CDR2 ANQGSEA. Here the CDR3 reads CSYGGTGELFF. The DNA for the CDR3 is TGCAGCTACGGAGGCACCGGGGAGCTGTTTTTT.

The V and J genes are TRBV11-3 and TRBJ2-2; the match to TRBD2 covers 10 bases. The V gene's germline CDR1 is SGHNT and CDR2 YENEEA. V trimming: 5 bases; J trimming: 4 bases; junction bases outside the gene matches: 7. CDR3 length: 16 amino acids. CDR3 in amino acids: CASSPSAGGVTGELFF. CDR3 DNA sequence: TGTGCCAGCAGCCCCTCAGCGGGAGGGGTCACCGGGGAGCTGTTTTTT.

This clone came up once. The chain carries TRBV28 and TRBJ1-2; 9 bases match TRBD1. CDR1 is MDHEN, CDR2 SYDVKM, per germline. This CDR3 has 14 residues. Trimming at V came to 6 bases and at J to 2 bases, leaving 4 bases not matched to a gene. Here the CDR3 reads CASSLGQGNYGYTF. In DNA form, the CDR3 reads TGTGCCAGCAGCCTGGGACAGGGAAACTATGGCTACACCTTC.

CDR3 bases: TGTGCCTGGGGGGAAGGGTCCTACGAGCAGTACTTC. Translated: CAWGEGSYEQYF. The rearrangement links TRBV30 to TRBJ2-7; D is unclear. This CDR3 has 12 residues. Germline CDR1 GTSNPN, CDR2 SVGIG (reference sequence). V was shortened by 5 bases and J by 1 base, with 9 bases between the two germline ends.

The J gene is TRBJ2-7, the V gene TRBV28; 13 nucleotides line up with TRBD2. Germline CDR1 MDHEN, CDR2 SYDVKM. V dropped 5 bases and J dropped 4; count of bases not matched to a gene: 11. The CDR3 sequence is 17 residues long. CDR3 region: CASSTLTSGRDGYEQYF. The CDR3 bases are TGTGCCAGCAGTACCCTTACTAGCGGGAGGGATGGTTACGAGCAGTACTTC.

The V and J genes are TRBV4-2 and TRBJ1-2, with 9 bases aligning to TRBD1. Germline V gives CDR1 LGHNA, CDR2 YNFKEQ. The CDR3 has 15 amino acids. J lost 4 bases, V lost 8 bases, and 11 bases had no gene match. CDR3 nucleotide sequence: TGTGCCAGCCGGGTAGAGGACAGGGGCCCCTATGGCTACACCTTC. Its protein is CASRVEDRGPYGYTF.

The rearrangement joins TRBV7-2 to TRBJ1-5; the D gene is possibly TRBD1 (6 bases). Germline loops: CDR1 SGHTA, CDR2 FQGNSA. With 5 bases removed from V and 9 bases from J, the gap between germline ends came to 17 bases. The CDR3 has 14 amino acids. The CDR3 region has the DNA TGTGCCAGCAGCCAAGGGGGGTCATCAGGGCCCCAGCATTTT. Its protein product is CASSQGGSSGPQHF.

The DNA for the CDR3 is TGTGCCAGCAGCTCGGACAGGGGCGTTCAGCCCCAGCATTTT. As protein: CASSSDRGVQPQHF. The rearrangement joins TRBV5-6 to TRBJ1-5; 9 bases agree with TRBD1. V lost 3 bases and J lost 6; bases outside the gene matches: 4. Germline-derived CDR1 and CDR2 are SGHDT and YYEEEE. The CDR3 length is 14 residues. Full variable domain (missing parts from reference TRBV5-6 and TRBJ1-5): DAGVTQSPTHLIKTRGQQVTLRCSPKSGHDTVSWYQQALGQGPQFIFQYYEEEERQRGNFPDRFSGHQFPNYSSELNVNALLLGDSALYLCASSSDRGVQPQHFGDGTRLSIL.

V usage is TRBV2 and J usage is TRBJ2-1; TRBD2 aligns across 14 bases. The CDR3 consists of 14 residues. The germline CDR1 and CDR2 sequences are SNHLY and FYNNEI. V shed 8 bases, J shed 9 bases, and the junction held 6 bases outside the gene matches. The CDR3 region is CASGGTSGSFEQFF. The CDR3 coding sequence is TGTGCCAGCGGGGGGACTAGCGGGAGCTTTGAGCAGTTCTTC.

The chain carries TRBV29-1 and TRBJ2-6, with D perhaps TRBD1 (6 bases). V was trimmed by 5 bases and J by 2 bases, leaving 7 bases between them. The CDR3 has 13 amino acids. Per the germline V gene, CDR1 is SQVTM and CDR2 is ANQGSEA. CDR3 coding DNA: TGCAGCGTTTCAGGGGCTGGGGCCAACGTCCTGACTTTC. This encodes CSVSGAGANVLTF.

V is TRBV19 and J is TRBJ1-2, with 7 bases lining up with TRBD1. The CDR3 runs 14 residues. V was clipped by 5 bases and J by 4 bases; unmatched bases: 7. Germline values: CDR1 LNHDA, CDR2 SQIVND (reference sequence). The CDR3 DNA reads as TGTGCCAGTAGTTCCACAGGGGCCCGCTATGGCTACACCTTC. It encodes CASSSTGARYGYTF.

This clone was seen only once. This chain's CDR3 is CASSGWNTEAFF. In nucleotides, the CDR3 is TGTGCCAGCAGTGGTTGGAACACTGAAGCTTTCTTT. The gene calls are TRBV6-1 and TRBJ1-1; D is undetermined. CDR3 size: 12 residues. Trimming cost V 4 bases and J 1 base, with 4 bases left between them. Germline CDR1 is MNHNS and CDR2 is SASEGT.

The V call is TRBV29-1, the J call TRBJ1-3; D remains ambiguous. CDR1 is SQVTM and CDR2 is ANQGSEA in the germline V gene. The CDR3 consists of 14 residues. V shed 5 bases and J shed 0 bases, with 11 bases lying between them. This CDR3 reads CSVKHRSSGNTIYF. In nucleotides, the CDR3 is TGCAGCGTTAAACACCGGAGCTCTGGAAACACCATATATTTT.

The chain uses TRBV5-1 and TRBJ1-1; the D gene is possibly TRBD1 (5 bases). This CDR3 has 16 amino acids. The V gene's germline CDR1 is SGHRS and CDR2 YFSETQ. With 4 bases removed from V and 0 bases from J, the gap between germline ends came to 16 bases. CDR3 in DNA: TGCGCCAGCAGCCATGGTGGGGCTAAACTGAACACTGAAGCTTTCTTT. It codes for CASSHGGAKLNTEAFF.

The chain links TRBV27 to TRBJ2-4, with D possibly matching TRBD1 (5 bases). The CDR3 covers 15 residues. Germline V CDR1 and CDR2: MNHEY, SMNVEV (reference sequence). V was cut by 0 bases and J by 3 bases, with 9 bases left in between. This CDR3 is CASSLSWTHKNIQYF. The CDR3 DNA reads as TGTGCCAGCAGTTTATCATGGACACACAAAAACATTCAGTACTTC.

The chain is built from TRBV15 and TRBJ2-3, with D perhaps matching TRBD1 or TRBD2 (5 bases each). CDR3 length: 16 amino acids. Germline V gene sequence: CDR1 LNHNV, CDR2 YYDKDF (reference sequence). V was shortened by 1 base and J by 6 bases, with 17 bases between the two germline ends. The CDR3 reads CATSRGGDDFLDTQYF. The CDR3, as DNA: TGTGCCACCAGCAGAGGAGGGGACGATTTTTTGGATACGCAGTATTTT.

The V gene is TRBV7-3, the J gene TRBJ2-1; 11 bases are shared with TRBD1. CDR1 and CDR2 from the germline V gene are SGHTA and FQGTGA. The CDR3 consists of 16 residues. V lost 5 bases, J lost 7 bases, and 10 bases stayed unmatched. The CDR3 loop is CASSPMDRGLFNEQFF. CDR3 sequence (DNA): TGTGCCAGCAGCCCCATGGACAGGGGGCTGTTTAATGAGCAGTTCTTC.

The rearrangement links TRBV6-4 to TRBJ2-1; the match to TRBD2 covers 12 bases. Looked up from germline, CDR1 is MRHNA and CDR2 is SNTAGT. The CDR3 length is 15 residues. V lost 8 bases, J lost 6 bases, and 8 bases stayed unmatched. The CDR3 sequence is CASSAELAGGNEQFF. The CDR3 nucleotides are TGTGCCAGCTCGGCGGAACTAGCGGGAGGCAATGAGCAGTTCTTC.

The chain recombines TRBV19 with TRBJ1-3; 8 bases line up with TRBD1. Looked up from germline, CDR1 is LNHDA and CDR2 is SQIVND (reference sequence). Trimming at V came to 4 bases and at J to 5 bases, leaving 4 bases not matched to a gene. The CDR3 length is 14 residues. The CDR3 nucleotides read TGTGCCAGTAGTACCCAGGGGGCAAGAAACACCATATATTTT. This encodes CASSTQGARNTIYF.

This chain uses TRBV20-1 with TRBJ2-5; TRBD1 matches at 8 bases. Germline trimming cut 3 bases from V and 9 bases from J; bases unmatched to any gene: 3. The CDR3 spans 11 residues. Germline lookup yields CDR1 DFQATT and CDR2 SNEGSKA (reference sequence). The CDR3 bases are TGCAGTGCTAGGGACAGGGTTGCCCAGTACTTC. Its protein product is CSARDRVAQYF.

Here the CDR3 reads CASLSRERDQSYNEQFF. Here the CDR3 DNA reads TGCGCCAGCCTTTCACGCGAGCGCGATCAGTCCTACAATGAGCAGTTCTTC. This chain uses TRBV23-1 with TRBJ2-1; D remains ambiguous. TRBV23-1 is an ORF, and what it does is uncertain. Trimming removed 8 bases from V and 1 base from J, with 21 bases in between. CDR3 size: 17 residues.

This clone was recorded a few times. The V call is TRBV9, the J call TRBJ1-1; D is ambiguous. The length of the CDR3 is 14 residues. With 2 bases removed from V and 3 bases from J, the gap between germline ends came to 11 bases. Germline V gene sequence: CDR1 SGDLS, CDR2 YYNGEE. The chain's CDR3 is CASSVDPWDTEAFF. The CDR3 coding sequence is TGTGCCAGCAGCGTCGACCCATGGGACACTGAAGCTTTCTTT.

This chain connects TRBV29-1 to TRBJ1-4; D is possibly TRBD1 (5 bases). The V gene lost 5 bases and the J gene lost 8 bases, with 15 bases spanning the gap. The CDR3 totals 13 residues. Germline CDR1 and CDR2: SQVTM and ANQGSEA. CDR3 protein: CSVYGGIEEKLFF. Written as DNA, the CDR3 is TGCAGCGTTTATGGGGGAATAGAAGAAAAACTGTTTTTT.

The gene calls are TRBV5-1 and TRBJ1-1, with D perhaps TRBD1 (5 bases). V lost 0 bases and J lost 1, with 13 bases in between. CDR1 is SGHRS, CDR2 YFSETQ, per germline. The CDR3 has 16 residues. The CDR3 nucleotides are TGCGCCAGCAGCTTGGCCAGTGGAGGGGAGAACACTGAAGCTTTCTTT. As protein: CASSLASGGENTEAFF.

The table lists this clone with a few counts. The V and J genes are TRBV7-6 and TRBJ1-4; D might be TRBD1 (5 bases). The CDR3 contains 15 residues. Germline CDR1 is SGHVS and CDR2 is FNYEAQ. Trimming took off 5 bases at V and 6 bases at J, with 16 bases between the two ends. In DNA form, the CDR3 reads TGTGCCAGCAGCGCGGCGGGGCAGGTTGATGAAAAACTGTTTTTT. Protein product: CASSAAGQVDEKLFF.

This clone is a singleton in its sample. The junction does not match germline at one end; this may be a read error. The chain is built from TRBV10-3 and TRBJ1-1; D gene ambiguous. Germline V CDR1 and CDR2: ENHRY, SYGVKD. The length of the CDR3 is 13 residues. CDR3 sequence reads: CASSGYGPTEAFF. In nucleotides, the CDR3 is TGTGCCAGCAGTGGGTACGGGCCCACTGAAGCTTTCTTT.